This TCR beta chain came from a study of CD8 T cells in Susac syndrome. RNA in amounts of about 0.5 to 1 ug was reverse transcribed with random hexamers. MiXCR was run by TCRdb on the immunoSEQ multiplex PCR reads, yielding one entry per CDR3 protein. The table has 140,000 to 150,000 distinct CDR3 sequences, roughly 95% seen once. The CDR3 consists of 17 residues. Germline CDR1 DFQATT, CDR2 SNEGSKA (reference sequence). V lost 1 base to trimming and J lost 4 bases; unmatched junction nucleotides: 13. This sequence joins TRBV20-1 and TRBJ2-7; 10 nucleotides align to TRBD2. Sequenced material: CD4+ T cells from PBMCs. The clonotype was recovered from a human donor with Susac syndrome. As DNA, the CDR3 is TGCAGTGCTAGAGCCCTGGCGAGGCTAGCGGGAGATTACGAGCAGTACTTC. This codes for CSARALARLAGDYEQYF.